The 26 T cell receptor beta chains listed next were all sequenced from one sample in a study of blood T cells in healthy people across ages. Together with a sample-barcoded 5' primer, a J-beta primer mix was included in a second PCR lasting about 6 to 11 cycles. In TCRdb, the 5' RACE reads were re-called with MiXCR into one record per CDR3 protein. The sample lists over 600,000 distinct CDR3 sequences; approximately 53% were seen once. Sequencing was performed on blood. The receptor source for this set is a man aged 40-55 years in good health.

The rearrangement links TRBV5-1 to TRBJ2-3; weak D call: TRBD1 (5 bases). Germline V gene lookup returns CDR1 SGHRS and CDR2 YFSETQ. V was cut by 5 bases and J by 1 base, with 11 bases left in between. The CDR3 is 14 amino acids. The CDR3, as DNA: TGCGCCAGCAGGCGCGAAGGGGGCACAGATACGCAGTATTTT. Its protein is CASRREGGTDTQYF.

V and J are TRBV6-2 or TRBV6-3 and TRBJ2-1, with D tentatively TRBD2 (6 bases). Germline V gene data show CDR1 as MNHEY and CDR2 as SVGEGT. The CDR3 extends over 18 amino acids. The ends were cut back, 2 bases at V and 3 bases at J, with 20 bases in the middle. CDR3: CASSYKGVGLKIYNEQFF. The DNA of the CDR3 is TGTGCCAGCAGTTACAAGGGCGTCGGACTAAAGATCTACAATGAGCAGTTCTTC.

The chain employs TRBV7-8 and TRBJ2-5, with TRBD2 identical over 8 bases. Germline lookup yields CDR1 SGHVS and CDR2 FQNEAQ. After removal of 5 bases from V and 2 bases from J, the junction contained 10 bases not matched to a gene. This CDR3 has 16 residues. CDR3 sequence reads: CASSPDTSGGQETQYF. Here the CDR3 DNA reads TGTGCCAGCAGCCCCGATACTAGCGGAGGGCAAGAGACCCAGTACTTC. Full variable domain (outside the CDR3, taken from reference TRBV7-8 and TRBJ2-5): GAGVSQSPRYKVAKRGQDVALRCDPISGHVSLFWYQQALGQGPEFLTYFQNEAQLDKSGLPSDRFFAERPEGSVSTLKIQRTQQEDSAVYLCASSPDTSGGQETQYFGPGTRLLVL.

This clonotype was seen a handful of times. CDR3 sequence reads: CASSWDGSNEKLFF. The CDR3 nucleotides read TGTGCCAGCAGTTGGGACGGATCAAATGAAAAACTGTTTTTT. The chain has TRBV12-3 or TRBV12-4 and TRBJ1-4; D perhaps matches TRBD1 (5 bases). The CDR3 sequence is 14 residues long. V lost 4 bases, J lost 5 bases, and 11 bases lay in between.

The V gene is TRBV27, the J gene TRBJ2-5; D is undetermined. TRBJ2-7 explains the end of the DNA better; the J call may be wrong. The CDR3 runs 11 residues. CDR1 MNHEY and CDR2 SMNVEV come from the germline V gene (reference sequence). CDR3 in DNA: TGTGCCAGCAACATAGCTGGCGAGCAGTACTTC. It yields the protein CASNIAGEQYF.

The chain recombines TRBV4-3 with TRBJ2-2, with a possible D match to TRBD1 (6 bases). The V gene's germline CDR1 is LGHNA and CDR2 YSLEER. V dropped 4 bases and J dropped 6 bases, with 12 bases sitting between them. CDR3 length: 14 amino acids. The CDR3 DNA sequence: TGCGCCAGCAGCCCCAGGGGAGTGGCCGGGGAGCTGTTTTTT. Residues: CASSPRGVAGELFF.

About this clonotype itself: Its ends do not fully match the called genes, so a read error is possible. The chain recombines TRBV24-1 with TRBJ2-3, with D unresolved. The germline V gene has CDR1 KGHDR and CDR2 SFDVKD. CDR3 length: 14 residues. CDR3 nucleotide sequence: TGTGCCATCAGTGATACGATAGGCACAGATACGCAGTATTTT. Translated, it gives CAISDTIGTDTQYF.

The V and J genes are TRBV20-1 and TRBJ2-5; D is perhaps TRBD1 or TRBD2 (6 bases each). The V end was cut by 0 bases, the J end by 4 bases, with 12 bases between. Germline V gene lookup returns CDR1 DFQATT and CDR2 SNEGSKA (reference sequence). This CDR3 comprises 14 residues. The CDR3 is CSARDFGGRETQYF. For the CDR3, the DNA is TGCAGTGCTAGAGACTTCGGGGGCCGAGAGACCCAGTACTTC.

The rearrangement links TRBV7-9 to TRBJ2-3, with 10 bases lining up with TRBD2. The germline V gene has CDR1 SEHNR and CDR2 FQNEAQ (reference sequence). CDR3 length equals 17 residues. Trimming took 8 bases from V and 1 from J; bases not matched to a gene: 12. CDR3 sequence: CASGTSGIGWGTDTQYF. The CDR3 DNA reads TGTGCCAGCGGAACTAGCGGGATAGGTTGGGGCACAGATACGCAGTATTTT.

The gene calls are TRBV5-1 and TRBJ1-1, with 12 bases identical to TRBD1. In germline, CDR1 is SGHRS, CDR2 YFSETQ. V lost 4 bases, J lost 1 base, and 5 bases stayed unmatched. This CDR3 is built from 16 residues. The DNA for the CDR3 is TGCGCCAGCAGCCTGCCGGGACAGGGGGCGAACACTGAAGCTTTCTTT. This gives the protein CASSLPGQGANTEAFF.

This clonotype was picked up a small number of times. The chain has TRBV5-1 and TRBJ2-1; 9 bases are shared with TRBD2. The V gene end was trimmed by 0 bases and the J gene end by 4 bases; junction bases not matched to a gene: 5. Germline V gives CDR1 SGHRS, CDR2 YFSETQ. The CDR3 sequence is 16 residues long. CDR3 sequence: CASSLARLADYNEQFF. Written as DNA, the CDR3 is TGCGCCAGCAGCTTGGCACGACTAGCGGATTACAATGAGCAGTTCTTC. The entire variable domain, with the rest obtained from reference TRBV5-1 and TRBJ2-1, is as follows: KAGVTQTPRYLIKTRGQQVTLSCSPISGHRSVSWYQQTPGQGLQFLFEYFSETQRNKGNFPGRFSGRQFSNSRSEMNVSTLELGDSALYLCASSLARLADYNEQFFGPGTRLTVL.

This clonotype was picked up one time. The rearrangement links TRBV6-5 to TRBJ2-2; D could derive from TRBD1 or TRBD2 (5 bases each). Trimming stripped 6 bases from V and 4 bases from J, with 15 bases between. CDR3 length: 15 residues. Germline V gives CDR1 MNHEY, CDR2 SVGAGI. The DNA of the CDR3 is TGTGCCAGCAGACCCCGGGGCTATGGCACCGGGGAGCTGTTTTTT. The encoded protein is CASRPRGYGTGELFF.

This chain joins TRBV7-2 and TRBJ2-7, with 11 nucleotides matching TRBD2. The DNA end favors TRBJ2-5, so the J call may be wrong. This CDR3 has 16 amino acids. Looked up from germline, CDR1 is SGHTA and CDR2 is FQGNSA. The CDR3 sequence: CASSLSTSGGGETQYF. CDR3 in DNA: TGTGCCAGCAGCCTTTCTACTAGCGGGGGAGGGGAGACCCAGTACTTC.

The gene calls are TRBV7-2 and TRBJ1-5; D is uncertain. The V end was cut by 4 bases, the J end by 4 bases, with 5 bases between. The V gene's germline CDR1 is SGHTA and CDR2 FQGNSA. The CDR3 consists of 12 residues. The CDR3 loop reads CASSWQNQPQHF. The CDR3 region has the DNA TGTGCCAGCAGCTGGCAAAATCAGCCCCAGCATTTT. Combining the CDR3 with reference TRBV7-2 and TRBJ1-5 gives the whole variable domain GAGVSQSPSNKVTEKGKDVELRCDPISGHTALYWYRQSLGQGLEFLIYFQGNSAPDKSGLPSDRFSAERTGGSVSTLTIQRTQQEDSAVYLCASSWQNQPQHFGDGTRLSIL.

The rearrangement uses TRBV4-2 and TRBJ1-6, with a possible D match to TRBD1 (5 bases). Germline loops: CDR1 LGHNA, CDR2 YNFKEQ. Trimming cost V 7 bases and J 7 bases, with 20 bases left between them. This CDR3 has 16 residues. CDR3 in DNA: TGTGCCAGCACGAAACATAAACAGGTGGCGAATTCACCCCTCCACTTT. This encodes CASTKHKQVANSPLHF.

About this clonotype: One end of the junction is discordant with germline, which a read error may explain. The chain recombines TRBV4-3 with TRBJ2-1; TRBD1 agrees at 7 bases. This CDR3 region has 17 residues. Germline CDR1 is LGHNA and CDR2 is YSLEER. DNA of the CDR3: TGCGCCAGCAGCCAAGATTTGGGACAGCCGAACACCGGGGAGCTGTTCTTC. Protein product: CASSQDLGQPNTGELFF.

The chain joins TRBV18 to TRBJ1-1; D not certain. Between the trimmed V and J ends, which lost 4 bases and 4 bases, there was a span of 10 bases. The CDR3 totals 13 residues. Germline V lookup: CDR1 KGHSH, CDR2 LQKENI. Here the CDR3 DNA reads TGTGCCAGCTCACTTGATCCGGGCACTGAAGCTTTCTTT. Translation: CASSLDPGTEAFF.

The J gene is TRBJ1-2, the V gene TRBV11-2, with D maybe TRBD1 (6 bases). Germline CDR1 reads SGHAT; CDR2 reads FQNNGV. V was clipped by 3 bases and J by 5 bases, with 16 bases between them. This CDR3 comprises 15 residues. CDR3 loop: CASSLFGGAVYGYTF. The DNA for the CDR3 is TGTGCCAGCAGCTTGTTTGGGGGCGCAGTTTATGGCTACACCTTC.

This clonotype appeared a few times. The gene calls are TRBV7-2 and TRBJ1-2; D ambiguous. Per the germline V gene, CDR1 is SGHTA and CDR2 is FQGNSA. This CDR3 is 11 amino acids long. V lost 7 bases, J lost 5 bases, and 8 bases lay in between. The CDR3 DNA reads as TGTGCCAGCACCCTGGGATATGGCTACACCTTC. It is translated as CASTLGYGYTF.

CDR3 in DNA: TGTGCCAGCAGTTACCCGACGACAGGCACTGAAGCTTTCTTT. It encodes CASSYPTTGTEAFF. The genes are TRBV6-2 or TRBV6-3 and TRBJ1-1; the D gene is possibly TRBD1 (6 bases). This CDR3 contains 14 residues. The germline V and J ends were trimmed by 2 bases and 4 bases, with 11 bases remaining between them. From germline, CDR1 is MNHEY and CDR2 SVGEGT.

The rearrangement joins TRBV28 to TRBJ1-1; possibly TRBD1 for D (5 bases). Germline CDR1 and CDR2: MDHEN and SYDVKM. The germline V and J ends were trimmed by 5 bases and 1 base, with 23 bases remaining between them. The CDR3 covers 18 residues. CDR3 nucleotide sequence: TGTGCCAGCAGTCCTCGTTTGTGGGGCAGAAAACCGAACACTGAAGCTTTCTTT. Translation gives CASSPRLWGRKPNTEAFF. Complete variable domain (other parts from reference TRBV28 and TRBJ1-1): DVKVTQSSRYLVKRTGEKVFLECVQDMDHENMFWYRQDPGLGLRLIYFSYDVKMKEKGDIPEGYSVSREKKERFSLILESASTNQTSMYLCASSPRLWGRKPNTEAFFGQGTRLTVV.

CDR3 loop: CASSRTSGYNEQFF. In nucleotides, the CDR3 is TGCGCCAGCAGCCGGACTAGCGGGTACAATGAGCAGTTCTTC. The chain uses TRBV5-1 and TRBJ2-1; TRBD2 matches at 11 bases. V lost 4 bases and J lost 4; bases outside the gene matches: 1. The CDR3 runs 14 residues. Germline-derived CDR1 and CDR2 are SGHRS and YFSETQ.

This clonotype was detected a few times. V is TRBV7-9 and J is TRBJ2-6, with D unclear. CDR3 size: 14 residues. Germline V lookup: CDR1 SEHNR, CDR2 FQNEAQ (reference sequence). V was shortened by 4 bases and J by 3 bases, with 7 bases between the two germline ends. The CDR3 nucleotides are TGTGCCAGCAGCTCCAGCCTTGGGGCCAACGTCCTGACTTTC. Its protein product is CASSSSLGANVLTF.

The chain recombines TRBV20-1 with TRBJ2-7; D might be TRBD1 (6 bases). The V gene lost 3 bases and the J gene lost 0 bases, with 15 bases spanning the gap. The CDR3 sequence is 15 residues long. Germline values: CDR1 DFQATT, CDR2 SNEGSKA (reference sequence). The CDR3 nucleotides read TGCAGTGCTAGGGGACATTACCAGGGCTCCTACGAGCAGTACTTC. It yields the protein CSARGHYQGSYEQYF.

This chain connects TRBV27 to TRBJ2-3, with 10 positions matching TRBD2. Germline trimming cut 1 base from V and 4 bases from J; bases unmatched to any gene: 11. Germline V gives CDR1 MNHEY, CDR2 SMNVEV (reference sequence). The CDR3 loop spans 18 amino acids. The CDR3 is CASSLWASGSGDADTQYF. The CDR3 DNA follows: TGTGCCAGCAGTTTATGGGCTAGCGGGAGCGGGGACGCAGATACGCAGTATTTT.

J is TRBJ2-1 and V is TRBV7-8; perhaps TRBD2 as D (7 bases). CDR1 is SGHVS, CDR2 FQNEAQ, per germline. V was trimmed by 1 base and J by 4 bases, leaving 20 bases between them. This CDR3 contains 18 residues. Written as DNA, the CDR3 is TGTGCCAGCAGCTTAGACCCTTTAGGGGCGGGGGCTTACAATGAGCAGTTCTTC. Translation gives CASSLDPLGAGAYNEQFF.